This entry describes one T cell receptor (beta chain). What it binds is not known. This entry is derived from a study of regulatory T cells. General study points: In CD3G-deficient patients, conventional CD4+ T cells were enriched for hydrophobic CDR3 residues at positions 6 and 7.

In germline, CDR1 is MNHNS, CDR2 SASEGT. Deletions cut 2 bases from V and 6 bases from J, with 19 bases between. The CDR3 consists of 16 residues. The PCR used 52 TRBV and 13 TRBJ primers. The repertoire was sequenced with immunoSEQ multiplex PCR; TCRdb's copy has only in-frame clones and lacks some. This table has tens of thousands of clones, 85% to 95% appearing once. The sequence was collected from a person aged 18 to 35 with CD3G deficiency. The chain joins TRBV6-1 to TRBJ1-1; TRBD1 might be the D (5 bases). The sequencing input was conventional CD4+ T cells sorted from blood. CDR3 sequence reads: CASSESRWGRVAEAFF. The CDR3 DNA sequence: TGTGCCAGCAGTGAAAGTAGATGGGGCCGAGTCGCTGAAGCTTTCTTT.